This T cell receptor (beta chain) was profiled in a study of cytomegalovirus exposure and HLA in healthy donors. Broader study findings: The authors assumed roughly uniform sequencing depth across donors for presence/absence analyses.

This clone was counted a few times. Its antigen is not known. This CDR3 comprises 18 residues. J gave up 9 bases and V 6 bases, and 15 bases lay outside the gene matches. Germline V gives CDR1 MGHRA, CDR2 YSYEKL. Amplification used 60 Vbeta primers and 13 Jbeta primers. Only in-frame clones appear in the TCRdb table, and some are missing; sequencing was by immunoSEQ multiplex PCR. The table has about 140,000 clones, about 70% seen once. The specimen sequenced was PBMCs. The V and J genes are TRBV4-1 and TRBJ2-1, with 15 bases fitting TRBD2. The receptor was derived from a young man in good health and CMV-seropositive. The CDR3 DNA sequence: TGCGCCAGCAGGCACGGACTAGCGGGAGGGGTTAGTCGATTTGAGCAGTTCTTC. Protein product: CASRHGLAGGVSRFEQFF.